Shown below are 18 T cell receptor beta chains from a single sample sequenced in a study of T cell responses to AZD1222 COVID-19 vaccine. TCRdb keeps only in-frame clones here, not all; method: immunoSEQ multiplex PCR. This table has more than 100,000 clones, about 91% appearing once. This specimen was peripheral blood, taken 28 days after the second AZD1222 dose. The source is an adult who received the AZD1222 COVID-19 vaccine.

The rearrangement uses TRBV5-1 and TRBJ2-7, with D perhaps matching TRBD1 or TRBD2 (5 bases each). V lost 0 bases, J lost 6 bases, and 7 bases lay in between. CDR1 is SGHRS, CDR2 YFSETQ, per germline. CDR3 length: 12 residues. The CDR3 DNA sequence: TGCGCCAGCAGCTTGGATGGGGGCGAGCAGTACTTC. Amino acid sequence: CASSLDGGEQYF.

The rearrangement joins TRBV7-9 to TRBJ2-3; D may be TRBD1 or TRBD2 (6 bases each). The CDR3 extends over 15 amino acids. The V gene's germline CDR1 is SEHNR and CDR2 FQNEAQ (reference sequence). The ends were cut back, 5 bases at V and 0 bases at J, with 12 bases in the middle. As DNA, the CDR3 is TGTGCCAGCAGCGTATTGGGGGGCAGCACAGATACGCAGTATTTT. It translates to CASSVLGGSTDTQYF.

This chain connects TRBV30 to TRBJ1-5, with 8 bases matching TRBD1. The CDR3 totals 16 residues. The germline CDR1 and CDR2 sequences are GTSNPN and SVGIG (reference sequence). V lost 2 bases and J lost 2; bases outside the gene matches: 8. CDR3 sequence (DNA): TGTGCCTGGAGTATGACAGGGGTGTGGGGCAATCAGCCCCAGCATTTT. Residues: CAWSMTGVWGNQPQHF.

In its sample, this clone was seen once. V usage is TRBV2 and J usage is TRBJ2-5; unclear D gene. V gave up 6 bases and J gave up 5 bases, with 10 bases separating them. CDR1 and CDR2 from the germline V gene are SNHLY and FYNNEI. The CDR3 is 12 amino acids. Here the CDR3 reads CASSAKSETQYF. The CDR3 DNA reads as TGTGCCAGCAGCGCTAAATCGGAGACCCAGTACTTC.

The chain recombines TRBV6-4 with TRBJ1-6; D may be TRBD1 (5 bases). Germline values: CDR1 MRHNA, CDR2 SNTAGT. The CDR3 loop spans 16 amino acids. The ends were cut back, 2 bases at V and 10 bases at J, with 18 bases in the middle. CDR3 DNA sequence: TGTGCCAGCAGTGACACGGACACCCTAGCCCCCTCACCCCTCCACTTT. Translating it yields CASSDTDTLAPSPLHF.

V usage is TRBV18 and J usage is TRBJ2-3; TRBD2 aligns across 9 bases. This CDR3 spans 15 amino acids. The germline CDR1 and CDR2 sequences are KGHSH and LQKENI. With V trimmed by 0 bases and J by 9 bases, 7 bases remained unmatched. For the CDR3, the DNA is TGTGCCAGCTCACCACCTTTGCTAGCGGGGCGCACGCAGTATTTT. Its translation is CASSPPLLAGRTQYF.

The chain links TRBV6-5 to TRBJ1-5, with TRBD1 as a possible D gene (6 bases). The length of the CDR3 is 14 residues. Between the trimmed V and J ends, which lost 4 bases and 2 bases, there was a span of 9 bases. Germline CDR1 is MNHEY and CDR2 is SVGAGI. DNA for the CDR3: TGTGCCAGCAGTTCAGGGGAGGGCAATCAGCCCCAGCATTTT. Translating it yields CASSSGEGNQPQHF.

This chain connects TRBV18 to TRBJ1-6; D is uncertain. The germline CDR1 and CDR2 sequences are KGHSH and LQKENI. V was pared by 2 bases and J by 4 bases, with 12 bases between. The CDR3 extends over 16 amino acids. CDR3 nucleotide sequence: TGTGCCAGCTCACCATTGGCAGACATTTATAATTCACCCCTCCACTTT. Amino acids: CASSPLADIYNSPLHF.

The chain employs TRBV6-1 and TRBJ1-6; D unclear. Germline values: CDR1 MNHNS, CDR2 SASEGT. This CDR3 spans 15 amino acids. V lost 1 base and J lost 7, with 11 bases in between. The CDR3 reads CASSEDDGSNSPLHF. The CDR3 DNA sequence: TGTGCCAGCAGTGAAGACGACGGGTCCAATTCACCCCTCCACTTT.

This clone occurred once. This chain connects TRBV9 to TRBJ2-1; TRBD2 matches 8 bases. With 4 bases clipped from V and 5 bases from J, the junction kept 8 bases outside the gene matches. The germline CDR1 and CDR2 sequences are SGDLS and YYNGEE. The CDR3 runs 15 residues. CDR3 DNA sequence: TGTGCCAGCAGCCAAAGGGGCGGGAGGAACAATGAGCAGTTCTTC. This codes for CASSQRGGRNNEQFF.

The chain joins TRBV7-9 to TRBJ2-2; possibly TRBD1 or TRBD2 for D (5 bases each). Per germline, CDR1 SEHNR and CDR2 FQNEAQ (reference sequence). Trimming stripped 5 bases from V and 5 bases from J, with 24 bases between. CDR3 length: 18 residues. CDR3 bases: TGTGCCAGCAGCCTCTGGGGGTCGGGTCACGGAGAGACCGGGGAGCTGTTTTTT. This translates into CASSLWGSGHGETGELFF.

The chain recombines TRBV19 with TRBJ1-3; D is possibly TRBD1 (5 bases). The CDR3 has 14 residues. Germline V gives CDR1 LNHDA, CDR2 SQIVND (reference sequence). V was shortened by 5 bases and J by 0 bases, with 8 bases between the two germline ends. The CDR3 DNA is TGTGCCAGTAGTCCACAGGCCTCTGGAAACACCATATATTTT. This encodes CASSPQASGNTIYF. The whole variable domain, remainder taken from reference TRBV19 and TRBJ1-3, is DGGITQSPKYLFRKEGQNVTLSCEQNLNHDAMYWYRQDPGQGLRLIYYSQIVNDFQKGDIAEGYSVSREKKESFPLTVTSAQKNPTAFYLCASSPQASGNTIYFGEGSWLTVV.

The rearrangement uses TRBV24-1 and TRBJ2-3; a weak D match, TRBD1 (7 bases). The V gene's germline CDR1 is KGHDR and CDR2 SFDVKD. The CDR3 has 13 residues. Deletions cut 5 bases from V and 5 bases from J, with 10 bases between. CDR3 bases: TGTGCCACCAGTGTCCAGGGGGGAGATACGCAGTATTTT. This encodes CATSVQGGDTQYF.

This rearrangement joins TRBV14 to TRBJ1-2, with TRBD1 as a possible D gene (6 bases). This CDR3 region has 12 residues. Germline CDR1 is SGHDN and CDR2 is FVKESK. Trimming stripped 3 bases from V and 4 bases from J, with 6 bases between. CDR3 nucleotides: TGTGCCAGCAGCCAGGGGGCCTATGGCTACACCTTC. This sequence encodes CASSQGAYGYTF.

CDR3 in DNA: TGTGCCCGTCGGAGCGACCCCTCTGGAAACACCATATATTTT. Translation gives CARRSDPSGNTIYF. The rearrangement links TRBV30 to TRBJ1-3, with unresolved D. This CDR3 contains 14 residues. Germline V gives CDR1 GTSNPN, CDR2 SVGIG (reference sequence). V shed 8 bases and J shed 0 bases, with 14 bases lying between them. Full variable domain (missing parts from reference TRBV30 and TRBJ1-3): SQTIHQWPATLVQPVGSPLSLECTVEGTSNPNLYWYRQAAGRGLQLLFYSVGIGQISSEVPQNLSASRPQDRQFILSSKKLLLSDSGFYLCARRSDPSGNTIYFGEGSWLTVV.

The chain couples TRBV6-1 to TRBJ1-2; tentatively, D is TRBD1 (5 bases). Trimming pared 5 bases from V and 1 base from J, leaving 11 bases between. The length of the CDR3 is 14 residues. The germline V gene encodes CDR1 MNHNS and CDR2 SASEGT. CDR3 DNA sequence: TGTGCCAGCAGTTTCGCTGACAGTAACTATGGCTACACCTTC. This encodes CASSFADSNYGYTF.

This chain uses TRBV27 with TRBJ1-6; TRBD1 is a possible D gene (5 bases). Germline V CDR1 and CDR2: MNHEY, SMNVEV (reference sequence). The V gene lost 3 bases and the J gene lost 7 bases, with 16 bases spanning the gap. The CDR3 runs to 16 residues. The CDR3 spells CASSFDRGFRNSPLHF. The CDR3 DNA reads TGTGCCAGCAGTTTTGACCGGGGGTTCAGGAATTCACCCCTCCACTTT.

This clone was counted only a few times. The V call is TRBV6-1, the J call TRBJ1-5; 7 bases fit TRBD1. There are 15 residues in the CDR3. Germline CDR1 is MNHNS and CDR2 is SASEGT. J was trimmed by 2 bases and V by 3 bases; bases with no gene match: 4. The CDR3 coding sequence is TGTGCCAGCAGTGAGACAGGGAGTGGCAATCAGCCCCAGCATTTT. This codes for CASSETGSGNQPQHF.